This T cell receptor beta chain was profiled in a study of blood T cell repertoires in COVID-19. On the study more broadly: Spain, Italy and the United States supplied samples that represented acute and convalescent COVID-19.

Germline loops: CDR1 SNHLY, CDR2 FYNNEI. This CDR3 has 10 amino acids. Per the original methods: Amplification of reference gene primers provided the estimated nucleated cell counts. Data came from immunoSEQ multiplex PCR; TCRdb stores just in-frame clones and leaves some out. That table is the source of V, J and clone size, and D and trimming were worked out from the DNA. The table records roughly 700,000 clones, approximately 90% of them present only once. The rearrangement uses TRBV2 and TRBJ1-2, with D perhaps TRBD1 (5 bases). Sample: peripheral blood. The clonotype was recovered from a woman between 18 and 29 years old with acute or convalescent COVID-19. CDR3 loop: CACGTDGYTF. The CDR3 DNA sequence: TGTGCTTGCGGGACGGATGGCTACACCTTC.